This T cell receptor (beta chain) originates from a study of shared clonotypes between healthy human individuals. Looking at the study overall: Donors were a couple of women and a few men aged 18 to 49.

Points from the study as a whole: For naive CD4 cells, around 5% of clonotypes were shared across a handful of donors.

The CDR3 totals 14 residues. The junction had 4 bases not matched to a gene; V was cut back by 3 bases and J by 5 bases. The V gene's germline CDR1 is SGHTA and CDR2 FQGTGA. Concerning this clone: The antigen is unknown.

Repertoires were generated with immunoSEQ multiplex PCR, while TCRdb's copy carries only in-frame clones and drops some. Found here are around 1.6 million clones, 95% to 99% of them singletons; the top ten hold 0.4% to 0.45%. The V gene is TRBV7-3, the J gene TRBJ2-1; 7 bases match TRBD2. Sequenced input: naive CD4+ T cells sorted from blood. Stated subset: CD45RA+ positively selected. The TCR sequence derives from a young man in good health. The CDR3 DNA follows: TGTGCCAGCAGCTTGGGGGGGACTGACAATGAGCAGTTCTTC. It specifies CASSLGGTDNEQFF.